The rows below give T cell receptor beta chains drawn from one sample of a study of blood T cell repertoires in COVID-19. Data came from immunoSEQ multiplex PCR; TCRdb stores just in-frame clones and leaves some out. The sample includes fewer than 80,000 clones, about 91% of them seen just once. What was sequenced was peripheral blood. These receptors came from a woman aged 45 to 65 with active COVID-19. Both conserved end residues are part of each CDR3. Fields, in order: clone size, J gene, V gene, D gene, CDR3 DNA, CDR3 protein. A D gene is named only where the DNA matches it firmly. Size values are once, few and many counts, or a class for expanded clones, and some rows have none.

>-|TRBJ2-1|TRBV6-5|-
TGTGCCAGCAGTTACTCGAGAGACAGCTATCAGCAGTTCTTC
CASSYSRDSYQQFF
>-|TRBJ2-7|TRBV6-5|TRBD2
TGTGCCAGCAATCCTAGCGGGGGTACCTACGAGCAGTACTTC
CASNPSGGTYEQYF
>-|TRBJ2-7|TRBV6-1|-
TGTGCCAGCAGTGAAGGGGGGGGCACCTCCTACGAGCAGTACTTC
CASSEGGGTSYEQYF
>-|TRBJ1-5|TRBV18|-
TGTGCCAGCTCCCCCGAGAGCAATCAGCCCCAGCATTTT
CASSPESNQPQHF
>-|TRBJ2-1|TRBV25-1|-
TGTGCCAGACCCCCGAGAGCTGATGGTCCCAATGAGCAGTTCTTC
CARPPRADGPNEQFF
>-|TRBJ1-4|TRBV10-2|-
TGCGCCAGCACCTTATTCCGAGGCAGGGAAGGTGAAAAACTGTTTTTT
CASTLFRGREGEKLFF
>-|TRBJ2-1|TRBV7-2|TRBD2
TGTGCCAGCAGCACTCGACTAGCGGGAATTCTATACAATGAGCAGTTCTTC
CASSTRLAGILYNEQFF
>-|TRBJ2-3|TRBV5-3|-
TGTGCCAGAAGCCCCTCAGATACGCAGTATTTT
CARSPSDTQYF
>-|TRBJ1-6|TRBV28|-
TGTGCCAGCAGTTTACTAACTAATTCACCCCTCCACTTT
CASSLLTNSPLHF
>-|TRBJ2-1|TRBV3-1/TRBV3-2|TRBD1
TGTGCCAGCAGCCAGAGAACAGGGGGCAATAACAATGAGCAGTTCTTC
CASSQRTGGNNNEQFF
>-|TRBJ1-4|TRBV7-9|-
TGTGCCAGCAGCTTTCTGCTTACAAGTGGCCGCCGAACTAATGAAAAACTGTTTTTT
CASSFLLTSGRRTNEKLFF
>-|TRBJ2-6|TRBV11-3|-
TGTGCCAGCAGCGCCGCATCGGGGGCTGGGGCCAACGTCCTGACTTTC
CASSAASGAGANVLTF
>-|TRBJ2-3|TRBV19|TRBD2
TGTGCCAGTAGAAACGGACTAGCGGGCGGTGGAGATACGCAGTATTTT
CASRNGLAGGGDTQYF
>-|TRBJ2-2|TRBV4-1|TRBD1
TGCGCCAGCAGCCAAGGGGGGACAGGGCACACCGGGGAGCTGTTTTTT
CASSQGGTGHTGELFF
>-|TRBJ1-1|TRBV10-2|TRBD1
TGCGCCAGCAGAGATGACAGGGGGTTGACTGAAGCTTTCTTT
CASRDDRGLTEAFF
>few|TRBJ2-5|TRBV3-1/TRBV3-2|-
TGTGCCAGCAGCCAAGGAGTGAGCGTCCAAGAGACCCAGTACTTC
CASSQGVSVQETQYF
>once|TRBJ1-1|TRBV6-5|-
TGTGCCAGCAGTATACTCGGACAGTTTGAAGCTTTCTTT
CASSILGQFEAFF
>-|TRBJ1-1|TRBV9|-
TGTGCCAGCAGCCCGGGAGGGGGCACTGAAGCTTTCTTT
CASSPGGGTEAFF
>-|TRBJ2-5|TRBV5-4|-
TGTGCCAGCAGTCGGCAAGAGACCCAGTACTTC
CASSRQETQYF
>-|TRBJ2-7|TRBV28|-
TGTGCCACCTATAGAAACTCCTACGAGCAGTACTTC
CATYRNSYEQYF
>-|TRBJ2-7|TRBV3-1/TRBV3-2|-
TGTGCCAGCAGCCCAGGTGGGTCCCTCTCCTACGAGCAGTACTTC
CASSPGGSLSYEQYF
>-|TRBJ2-7|TRBV7-9|TRBD1
TGTGCCAGCAGCAAGGAGTGGGACAGTTCCTACGAGCAGTACTTC
CASSKEWDSSYEQYF
>-|TRBJ2-7|TRBV18|TRBD2
TGTGCCAGCTCACCATCACTAGCGGGAGACGAGCAGTACTTC
CASSPSLAGDEQYF
>-|TRBJ2-3|TRBV5-1|TRBD2
TGCGCCAGCAGCTTGGCCGCGGCGGGAGGGCCTGGTAGCACAGATACGCAGTATTTT
CASSLAAAGGPGSTDTQYF
>-|TRBJ1-1|TRBV7-9|-
TGTGCCAGCACCCCGGTACTGAACACTGAAGCTTTCTTT
CASTPVLNTEAFF
>-|TRBJ1-2|TRBV19|-
TGTGCCAGTAAGGCCGGGACAACACCTAACTATGGCTACACCTTC
CASKAGTTPNYGYTF
>-|TRBJ1-2|TRBV5-1|-
TGCGCCAGCAGTCAGCGCAGGGGCTATGGCTACACCTTC
CASSQRRGYGYTF
>-|TRBJ2-5|TRBV18|-
TGTGCCAGCTCCCCGGAGGAGACCCAGTACTTC
CASSPEETQYF
>-|TRBJ2-2|TRBV9|TRBD2
TGTGCCAGCACCGGGGCTAGCGGGACCGGGGAGCTGTTTTTT
CASTGASGTGELFF
>-|TRBJ2-5|TRBV29-1|-
TGCAGCGTTTACGCCACAGGCCAAGAGACCCAGTACTTC
CSVYATGQETQYF
>-|TRBJ2-1|TRBV9|TRBD2
TGTGCCAGCAGCGCACAAGGCGGGGGGAGGGCCGGAAATGAGCAGTTCTTC
CASSAQGGGRAGNEQFF
>-|TRBJ2-7|TRBV7-3|-
TGTGCCAGCAGTACAGGGAGGGCTTACGACGAGCAGTACTTC
CASSTGRAYDEQYF
>few|TRBJ2-1|TRBV24-1|TRBD2
TGTGCCACCAGTGATACCTCTAGCGGGCATTACAATGAGCAGTTCTTC
CATSDTSSGHYNEQFF
>-|TRBJ2-7|TRBV5-1|-
TGCGCCAGCAGCTTGTCCCGACAGATAGACGAGCAGTACTTC
CASSLSRQIDEQYF
>-|TRBJ2-5|TRBV2|TRBD2
TGTGCCAGCGGGAGGGAGGAAGAGACCCAGTACTTC
CASGREEETQYF
>-|TRBJ2-1|TRBV4-1|TRBD1
TGCGCCAGCAGCCGCGGACAGGGAGATGAGCAGTTCTTC
CASSRGQGDEQFF
>-|TRBJ2-1|TRBV7-9|-
TGTGCCAGCAACCACGGGTACAATGAGCAGTTCTTC
CASNHGYNEQFF
>once|TRBJ1-1|TRBV27|-
TGTGCCAGCAGTTTATTCATGGGGCGGTCTGAAGCTTTCTTT
CASSLFMGRSEAFF
>-|TRBJ2-1|TRBV3-1/TRBV3-2|TRBD2
TGTGCCAGCAGCCCTCCAGGGGCTAGCGGGGGGACTTCCTACAATGAGCAGTTCTTC
CASSPPGASGGTSYNEQFF
>-|TRBJ2-2|TRBV2|-
TGTGCCAGCCACCCACCAGGGACCGGGGAGCTGTTTTTT
CASHPPGTGELFF
>-|TRBJ1-4|TRBV28|-
TGTGCCAGCACCACTATTGATGAAAAACTGTTTTTT
CASTTIDEKLFF
>once|TRBJ2-1|TRBV10-1|TRBD2
TGCGCCAGCAGTGCACTAGCGGGAGGGAACTCCTACAATGAGCAGTTCTTC
CASSALAGGNSYNEQFF
>-|TRBJ2-3|TRBV24-1|TRBD1
TGTGCCACCAGTGATTCCGGGACAGGCCGCACAGATACGCAGTATTTT
CATSDSGTGRTDTQYF
>-|TRBJ2-1|TRBV6-5|TRBD2
TGTGCCAGCAGTTACCCGACTAGCGGCTCCTACAATGAGCAGTTCTTC
CASSYPTSGSYNEQFF
>-|TRBJ1-4|TRBV6-5|-
TGTGCCAGCAGTTACGGCAGGAGGGAAAAACTGTTTTTT
CASSYGRREKLFF
>-|TRBJ2-3|TRBV3-1/TRBV3-2|-
TGTGCCAGCAGCCAAGGACTATACACAGATACGCAGTATTTT
CASSQGLYTDTQYF
>once|TRBJ1-2|TRBV25-1|TRBD1
TGTGCCAGCAGTGAGGAAGGGCGGCGACAGGGACACTATGGCTACACCTTC
CASSEEGRRQGHYGYTF
>-|TRBJ2-1|TRBV3-1/TRBV3-2|TRBD1
TGTGCCAGCAGCCTGAGTGCCGACAGGGATAAGCAGTTCTTC
CASSLSADRDKQFF
>-|TRBJ2-1|TRBV2|-
TGTGCCAGCGGTGGACTGGCAGTTTACAATGAGCAGTTCTTC
CASGGLAVYNEQFF